This TCR beta chain appears in the sequencing data of a study of identical twins. There were only healthy Caucasians among the donors. General study points: Fewer insertions characterized abundant cord blood beta clonotypes, whereas memory repertoires showed none. Out-of-frame sharing of TCR alpha in monozygotic twins was underestimated by models.

CDR1 and CDR2 (germline): MNHNY, SVGAGI (reference sequence). The germline V and J ends were trimmed by 2 bases and 11 bases, with 10 bases remaining between them. The CDR3 runs 11 residues. Unique molecular identifiers were present on cDNA, and template switching added a universal primer site. A single record per CDR3 protein comes from TCRdb applying MiXCR to the 5' RACE reads. The sample contains hundreds of thousands of distinct CDR3 sequences, around 6% of which appear only once. This clonotype was counted ten times or more. What it binds is unknown. This TCR was sampled from a young man in good health. Material for sequencing was naive T cells sorted from blood. This rearrangement joins TRBV6-6 to TRBJ2-7; perhaps TRBD1 as D (5 bases). The CDR3 region has the DNA TGTGCCAGCAGTTACGGGGCAGAAAAGTACTTC. Its translation is CASSYGAEKYF.